The rows below give T cell receptor beta chains drawn from one sample of a study of cytomegalovirus exposure and HLA in healthy donors. Method: immunoSEQ multiplex PCR; TCRdb's copy keeps in-frame clones and lacks some. The table has 200,000 or so clones, over 65% seen once. The sample consisted of PBMCs. These TCRs come from a young man in good health and CMV-seronegative. CDR3s include the opening cysteine and the closing phenylalanine or tryptophan. The order of the fields is D gene, J gene, V gene, clone size, CDR3 protein, CDR3 DNA. A D gene is named only where the DNA matches it firmly. The listing skips clone size in some rows; elsewhere it reads once, few, many or a size class.

NA	TRBJ1-1	TRBV7-3	NA	CASSLTQIMNTEAFF	TGTGCCAGCAGCTTAACCCAGATAATGAACACTGAAGCTTTCTTT
NA	TRBJ2-7	TRBV19	NA	CASGGLGNYEQYF	TGTGCCAGTGGGGGACTGGGTAATTACGAGCAGTACTTC
TRBD1	TRBJ2-2	TRBV5-1	NA	CASYRGDTGELFF	TGCGCCAGTTACAGGGGTGACACCGGGGAGCTGTTTTTT
NA	TRBJ1-1	TRBV5-1	NA	CASSFNEGGTEAFF	TGCGCCAGCAGCTTTAATGAGGGAGGCACTGAGGCTTTCTTT
NA	TRBJ2-3	TRBV30	NA	CAWAAGRSADTQYF	TGTGCCTGGGCGGCAGGGAGGAGTGCAGATACGCAGTATTTT
NA	TRBJ1-2	TRBV4-1	NA	CASSPPIMNYGYTF	TGCGCCAGCAGCCCCCCCATCATGAACTATGGCTACACCTTC
TRBD1	TRBJ2-7	TRBV5-6	once	CASTFGTGGTEQYF	TGTGCCAGCACCTTTGGGACAGGGGGGACCGAGCAGTACTTC
TRBD2	TRBJ2-7	TRBV5-1	NA	CASSLGLAGFEQYF	TGCGCCAGCAGCTTAGGACTAGCGGGATTCGAGCAGTACTTC
TRBD1	TRBJ1-1	TRBV7-3	NA	CASSAWDRGHTEAFF	TGTGCCAGCAGCGCGTGGGACAGGGGTCACACTGAAGCTTTCTTT
NA	TRBJ2-4	TRBV5-1	NA	CASSLYTYF	TGCGCCAGCAGCTTGTACACGTACTTC
NA	TRBJ1-1	TRBV21-1	NA	CASSTNPGQENTEAFF	TGTGCCAGCAGCACTAACCCTGGACAGGAAAACACTGAAGCTTTCTTT
NA	TRBJ2-5	TRBV7-8	NA	CASSHLVWEARGETQYF	TGTGCCAGCAGCCACTTGGTATGGGAGGCTAGGGGTGAGACCCAGTACTTC
NA	TRBJ2-5	TRBV5-1	NA	CASSLRESETQYF	TGCGCCAGCAGCTTGAGAGAAAGTGAGACCCAGTACTTC
NA	TRBJ2-7	TRBV30	NA	CAWTPDSQGHEQYF	TGTGCCTGGACTCCCGACTCCCAGGGCCACGAGCAGTACTTC
NA	TRBJ1-1	TRBV5-1	once	CASSLAGMNTEAFF	TGCGCCAGCAGCTTGGCAGGGATGAACACTGAAGCTTTCTTT
NA	TRBJ2-7	TRBV4-2	NA	CASSQEGSGRSFEQYF	TGTGCCAGCAGCCAAGAAGGAAGCGGAAGGTCCTTCGAGCAGTACTTC
TRBD1	TRBJ1-2	TRBV27	few	CASSPRRTGWDYGYTF	TGTGCCAGCAGTCCCCGTCGGACAGGGTGGGACTATGGCTACACCTTC
NA	TRBJ1-2	TRBV29-1	NA	CSVEDIPGYTF	TGCAGCGTTGAAGATATCCCGGGCTACACCTTC
NA	TRBJ1-2	TRBV5-6	few	CASSLDLDYGYTF	TGTGCCAGCAGCTTGGATTTAGATTATGGCTACACCTTC
NA	TRBJ2-3	TRBV5-6	NA	CASSLASTDTQYF	TGTGCCAGCAGCTTGGCTAGCACAGATACGCAGTATTTT
TRBD1	TRBJ2-5	TRBV29-1	NA	CSVLARDRGQETQYF	TGCAGCGTTCTTGCAAGGGACAGGGGACAAGAGACCCAGTACTTC
NA	TRBJ2-1	TRBV6-6	NA	CASSRQSSYNEQFF	TGTGCCAGCAGCCGACAGAGCTCCTACAATGAGCAGTTCTTC
NA	TRBJ1-1	TRBV2	NA	CARQSVYTEAFF	TGTGCCAGACAGAGTGTGTACACTGAAGCTTTCTTT
NA	TRBJ2-5	TRBV6-1	NA	CASSEPGVETQYF	TGTGCCAGCAGTGAACCGGGAGTGGAGACCCAGTACTTC
NA	TRBJ1-1	TRBV7-6	NA	CASSLAKGGEAFF	TGTGCCAGCAGCTTAGCGAAGGGGGGGGAAGCTTTCTTT
NA	TRBJ2-5	TRBV5-4	NA	CASSSPQAPETQYF	TGTGCCAGCAGCTCCCCACAGGCCCCAGAGACCCAGTACTTC
TRBD1	TRBJ1-1	TRBV18	NA	CASSPGTGDTEAFF	TGTGCCAGCTCACCCGGGACAGGGGACACTGAAGCTTTCTTT
TRBD1	TRBJ1-5	TRBV28	NA	CASSGTGGNQPQHF	TGTGCCAGCAGTGGGACAGGGGGCAATCAGCCCCAGCATTTT
NA	TRBJ1-1	TRBV4-1	NA	CASSQVSQVTEAFF	TGCGCCAGCAGCCAAGTCTCGCAGGTCACTGAAGCTTTCTTT
NA	TRBJ2-3	TRBV19	NA	CASSMSDPTDTQYF	TGTGCCAGTAGTATGTCAGATCCCACAGATACGCAGTATTTT
TRBD1	TRBJ1-2	TRBV15	once	CATSRESTGDSYTF	TGTGCCACCAGCAGAGAATCTACAGGGGACAGCTACACCTTC
NA	TRBJ2-5	TRBV2	few	CASEVEKTQYF	TGTGCCAGCGAGGTAGAAAAGACCCAGTACTTC
NA	TRBJ1-3	TRBV5-1	NA	CASSPDPQRSSGNTIYF	TGCGCCAGCAGCCCCGATCCCCAGAGGAGCTCTGGAAACACCATATATTTT
NA	TRBJ1-4	TRBV10-2	NA	CASMGGIVEEKLFF	TGCGCCAGCATGGGGGGGATAGTAGAGGAAAAACTGTTTTTT
NA	TRBJ1-1	TRBV6-5	once	CASSYSGDRAEAFF	TGTGCCAGCAGTTACTCGGGCGACAGAGCTGAAGCTTTCTTT
NA	TRBJ1-2	TRBV2	once	CASRERSDGYTF	TGTGCCAGCAGGGAGCGGTCGGATGGCTACACCTTC
NA	TRBJ1-4	TRBV28	NA	CASSFRTGLFNEKLFF	TGTGCCAGCAGTTTCCGAACAGGGTTGTTTAATGAAAAACTGTTTTTT
TRBD2	TRBJ2-7	TRBV10-3	once	CAISESGASGRQYEQYF	TGTGCCATCAGTGAGTCGGGGGCTAGCGGGAGACAGTACGAGCAGTACTTC
TRBD2	TRBJ2-7	TRBV29-1	NA	CSVYKREVDEQYF	TGCAGCGTTTACAAGCGGGAGGTCGACGAGCAGTACTTC
TRBD2	TRBJ2-7	TRBV2	NA	CASSQLAGAGEQYF	TGTGCCAGCAGCCAGCTAGCGGGAGCCGGGGAGCAGTACTTC
TRBD1	TRBJ1-3	TRBV4-1	NA	CASSLRTGGYGNTIYF	TGCGCCAGCAGCCTTCGGACAGGGGGCTATGGAAACACCATATATTTT
NA	TRBJ2-7	TRBV19	NA	CASSPSDTSSYEQYF	TGTGCCAGTAGTCCCTCGGACACGAGCTCCTACGAGCAGTACTTC
NA	TRBJ2-1	TRBV2	NA	CASSENRYEQFF	TGTGCCAGCAGTGAAAACAGATATGAGCAGTTCTTC
TRBD2	TRBJ2-7	TRBV7-9	NA	CSSSLGWIAGQGEQYF	TGTTCCAGCAGCTTAGGGTGGATAGCGGGGCAGGGCGAGCAGTACTTC
NA	TRBJ1-1	TRBV18	once	CASSPNGQGGETEAFF	TGTGCCAGCTCACCTAATGGGCAGGGTGGAGAAACTGAAGCTTTCTTT
TRBD1	TRBJ1-5	TRBV15	NA	CATSRDGQGAGNQPQHF	TGTGCCACCAGCAGAGATGGGCAGGGGGCGGGCAATCAGCCCCAGCATTTT
TRBD1	TRBJ1-5	TRBV28	few	CASSLGTGDDRPQHF	TGTGCCAGCAGTTTAGGGACAGGGGACGATCGGCCCCAGCATTTT
TRBD1	TRBJ2-1	TRBV5-1	NA	CASSPRTGSDEQFF	TGCGCCAGCAGCCCTAGGACAGGGTCCGATGAGCAGTTCTTC
TRBD2	TRBJ2-1	TRBV27	NA	CASSLILAGDNEQFF	TGTGCCAGCAGTTTAATACTAGCGGGAGACAATGAGCAGTTCTTC
NA	TRBJ2-7	TRBV5-4	NA	CASSDGGLFSYEQYF	TGTGCCAGCAGCGACGGGGGGCTTTTCTCCTACGAGCAGTACTTC
TRBD1	TRBJ1-4	TRBV5-4	NA	CASSLQGATEKLFF	TGTGCCAGCAGCTTGCAGGGGGCGACTGAAAAACTGTTTTTT
TRBD2	TRBJ2-1	TRBV7-9	NA	CASSPGTSPNEQFF	TGTGCCAGCAGCCCCGGGACTAGCCCAAATGAGCAGTTCTTC
NA	TRBJ2-2	TRBV6-1	NA	CASRVGRANTGELFF	TGTGCCAGCAGGGTCGGTCGCGCGAACACCGGGGAGCTGTTTTTT
NA	TRBJ2-2	TRBV4-1	once	CASSLRDERRVYTGELFF	TGCGCCAGCAGCCTCCGTGACGAAAGGAGAGTTTACACCGGGGAGCTGTTTTTT
TRBD1	TRBJ2-1	TRBV19	NA	CASSTTGDPSSYNEQFF	TGTGCCAGTAGTACCACAGGGGACCCTAGCTCCTACAATGAGCAGTTCTTC